This entry is about one T cell receptor beta chain. Measured with immunoSEQ multiplex PCR; TCRdb has only the in-frame clones, and not every one. The data hold about 320,000 clones, with approximately 90% observed a single time. The data belong to a study of blood T cell repertoires in COVID-19. The overall study: From the United States, Italy and Spain came samples of acute and convalescent COVID-19. T cells, B-cell-depleted T cells, or PBMCs supplied cDNA or gDNA.

V shed 1 base, J shed 7 bases, and the junction held 1 base outside the gene matches. CDR1 is SGHRS and CDR2 is YFSETQ in the germline V gene. The CDR3 spans 12 residues. Those who participated ranged in age from roughly 18 to 89 years and resided in about two dozen US areas. The specimen sequenced was PBMCs or T cells enriched from blood (not recorded which). V gene TRBV5-1 combines with J gene TRBJ1-2, with TRBD1 matching over 7 bases. This TCR was sampled from a woman between 25 and 40 years old who had been exposed to COVID-19. The CDR3 region is CASSLQGGGYTF. The CDR3, as DNA: TGCGCCAGCAGCTTGCAGGGGGGTGGCTACACCTTC.